This T cell receptor (beta chain) was sequenced during a study of blood T cell repertoires in COVID-19 (dated by TCRdb to 2018 to 2020). With regard to the full study: Samples from collaborators originated in the United States, Italy and Spain and spanned both the acute and convalescent phases of COVID-19. The material from the prospective study consisted of cDNA or gDNA derived from T cells, B-cell-depleted T cells, or PBMCs. The dataset comprised deeply sampled blood TCRbeta repertoires from subjects exposed to, actively infected with, or recovered from COVID-19. The repertoires were made available in a free public database intended to serve as a resource for research on the immune response to SARS-CoV-2. The samples were drawn from the first 160 participants of the ongoing ImmuneRACE study and from roughly 1,300 subjects provided by 6 global collaborators. The sample metadata nearly always contained a de-identified subject ID, COVID-19 status, age in years and sex. Where HLA class I and class II types were available, the types were taken from metadata supplied by the sample provider, not from assay-based typing.

Enrolling through a virtual design, the prospective study's participants ranged in age from roughly 18 to 95 years and lived across about two dozen United States geographic areas. In the prospective study, cohorts were assigned on the basis of participant-reported clinical history obtained from a screening survey and a study questionnaire. Recovered participants in ImmuneRACE Cohort 3 were defined as having two consecutive negative NP/OP PCR tests, clearance from a healthcare professional, or resolution of symptoms. In the prospective study, whole blood, serum and a nasopharyngeal or oropharyngeal swab were collected from each participant by mobile phlebotomists. Additional blood draws and questionnaires over an approximately 2-month period could optionally be provided by prospective study participants. Before DNA extraction, blood samples from the prospective study were shipped at room temperature or frozen.

TCRbeta CDR3 regions were amplified from genomic DNA using the immunoSEQ Assay, a bias-controlled multiplex PCR. The original pipeline was this. Within the assay, amplification of reference gene primers was used to estimate how many nucleated cells each sample contained. To quantify the absolute abundance of each unique TCRbeta CDR3 rearrangement, sequence reads were collapsed and filtered. For each sample, productive Simpson clonality was calculated as the square root of Simpson's diversity index over productive rearrangements. TCRdb re-hosts the immuneACCESS table, in-frame sequences only. Its copies lack some clones; in the studies checked, an unresolved V gene accounts for under half of them, and the cause for the rest is not known. For V, J and clone size, that table is used; D and trimming come from the DNA. The sample includes 250,000 to 350,000 clones, with around 89% observed a single time. About 3% of the sample goes to the ten largest clones.

For this clone: Its binding antigen is unknown. No base-level quality is on record; no much larger clone is a single base apart.

What the work shows at the level of the full study, not this receptor alone: Clinical and demographic metadata were provided uncurated, with the amount varying by source and participant.

The CDR3, from cysteine to phenylalanine, totals 14 residues. Only the CDR3 region is kept as DNA, spanning 42 bases read in frame from base 1. The germline V gene supplies CDR1 MDHEN and CDR2 SYDVKM. At the junction V is shortened by 10 bases and J by 0 bases, with 12 bases in between. The source is a woman aged 45-60 years who had recovered from COVID-19. Here the chain combines TRBV28 and TRBJ2-2; tentative D gene TRBD1, with 6 bases matching. The sequencing input was PBMCs or T cells enriched from blood (not recorded which). The CDR3 in this case is CATRGDSNTGELFF. The nucleotides read TGTGCCACCAGGGGAGATTCGAACACCGGGGAGCTGTTTTTT.